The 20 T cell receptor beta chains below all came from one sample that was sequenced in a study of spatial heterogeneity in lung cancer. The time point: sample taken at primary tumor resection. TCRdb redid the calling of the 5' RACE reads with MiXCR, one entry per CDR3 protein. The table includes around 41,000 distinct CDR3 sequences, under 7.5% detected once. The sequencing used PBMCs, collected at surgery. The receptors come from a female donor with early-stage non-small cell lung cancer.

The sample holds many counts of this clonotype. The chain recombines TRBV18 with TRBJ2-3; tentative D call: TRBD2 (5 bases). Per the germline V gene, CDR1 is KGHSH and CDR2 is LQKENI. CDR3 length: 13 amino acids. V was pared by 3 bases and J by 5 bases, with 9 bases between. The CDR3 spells CASSPPGEDTQYF. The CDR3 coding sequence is TGTGCCAGCTCACCCCCCGGGGAAGATACGCAGTATTTT.

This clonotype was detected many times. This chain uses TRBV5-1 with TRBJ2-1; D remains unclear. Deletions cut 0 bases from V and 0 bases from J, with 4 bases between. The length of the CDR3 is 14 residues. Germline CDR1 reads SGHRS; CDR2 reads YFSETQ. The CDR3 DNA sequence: TGCGCCAGCAGCTTGGAAAACTCCTACAATGAGCAGTTCTTC. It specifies CASSLENSYNEQFF.

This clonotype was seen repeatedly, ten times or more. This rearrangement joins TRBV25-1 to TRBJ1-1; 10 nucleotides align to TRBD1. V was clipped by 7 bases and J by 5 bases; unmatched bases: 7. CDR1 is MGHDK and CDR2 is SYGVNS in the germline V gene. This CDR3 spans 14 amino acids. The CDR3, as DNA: TGTGCCAGCAAAACGGGACAGGGGAGGACTGAAGCTTTCTTT. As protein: CASKTGQGRTEAFF.

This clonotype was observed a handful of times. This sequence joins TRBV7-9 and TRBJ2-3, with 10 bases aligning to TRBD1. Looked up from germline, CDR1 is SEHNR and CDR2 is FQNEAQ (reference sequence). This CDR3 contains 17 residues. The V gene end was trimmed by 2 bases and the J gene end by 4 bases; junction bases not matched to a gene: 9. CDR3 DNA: TGTGCCAGCAGCTTAACACCGGGACAGGGGAACCCAGATACGCAGTATTTT. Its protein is CASSLTPGQGNPDTQYF.

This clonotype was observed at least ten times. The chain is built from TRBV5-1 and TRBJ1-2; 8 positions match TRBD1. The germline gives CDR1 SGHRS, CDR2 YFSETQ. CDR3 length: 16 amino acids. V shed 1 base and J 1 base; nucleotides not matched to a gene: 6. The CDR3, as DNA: TGCGCCAGCAGCTTGTCAAAGACAGGGGTTAACTATGGCTACACCTTC. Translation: CASSLSKTGVNYGYTF.

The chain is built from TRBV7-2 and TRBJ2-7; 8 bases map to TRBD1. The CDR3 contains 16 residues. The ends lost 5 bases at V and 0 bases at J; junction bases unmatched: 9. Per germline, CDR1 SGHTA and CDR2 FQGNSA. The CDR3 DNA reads TGTGCCAGCAGCCCCCGTAGGGACAGGATCTCCTACGAGCAGTACTTC. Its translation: CASSPRRDRISYEQYF.

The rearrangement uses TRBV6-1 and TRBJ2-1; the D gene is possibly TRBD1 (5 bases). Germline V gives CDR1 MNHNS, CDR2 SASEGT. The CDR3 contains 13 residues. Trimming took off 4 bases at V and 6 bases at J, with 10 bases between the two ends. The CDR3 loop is CASSVGAFNEQFF. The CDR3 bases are TGTGCCAGCAGTGTTGGGGCCTTCAATGAGCAGTTCTTC.

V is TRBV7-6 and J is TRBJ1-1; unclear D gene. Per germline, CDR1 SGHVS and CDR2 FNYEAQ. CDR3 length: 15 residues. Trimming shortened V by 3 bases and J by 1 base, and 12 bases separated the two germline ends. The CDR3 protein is CASSFQTLPNTEAFF. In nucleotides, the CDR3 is TGTGCCAGCAGCTTCCAGACCCTTCCGAACACTGAAGCTTTCTTT.

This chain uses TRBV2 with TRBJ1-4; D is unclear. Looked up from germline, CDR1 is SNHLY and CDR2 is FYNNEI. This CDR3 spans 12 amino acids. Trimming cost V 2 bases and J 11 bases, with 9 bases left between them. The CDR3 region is CASSERVRKLFF. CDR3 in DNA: TGTGCCAGCAGTGAAAGGGTTCGTAAACTGTTTTTT.

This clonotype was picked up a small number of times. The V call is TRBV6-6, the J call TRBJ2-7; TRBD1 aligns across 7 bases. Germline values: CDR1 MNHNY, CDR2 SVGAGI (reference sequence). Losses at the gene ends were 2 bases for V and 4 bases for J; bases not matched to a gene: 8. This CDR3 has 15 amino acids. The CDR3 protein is CASSYGDTRGYEQYF. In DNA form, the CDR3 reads TGTGCCAGCAGTTACGGGGATACCAGGGGGTACGAGCAGTACTTC.

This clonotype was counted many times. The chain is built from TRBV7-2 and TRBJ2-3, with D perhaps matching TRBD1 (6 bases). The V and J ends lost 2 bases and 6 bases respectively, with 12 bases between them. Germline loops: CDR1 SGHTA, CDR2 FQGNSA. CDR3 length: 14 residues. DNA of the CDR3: TGTGCCAGCAGCTTAAACCCAGGGGTGGATACGCAGTATTTT. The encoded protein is CASSLNPGVDTQYF.

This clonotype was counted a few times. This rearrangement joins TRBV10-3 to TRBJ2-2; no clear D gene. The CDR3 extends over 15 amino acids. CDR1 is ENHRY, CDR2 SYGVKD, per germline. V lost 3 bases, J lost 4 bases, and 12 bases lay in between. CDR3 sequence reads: CAISETGYSTGELFF. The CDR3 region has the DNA TGTGCCATCAGTGAAACTGGGTACAGCACCGGGGAGCTGTTTTTT.

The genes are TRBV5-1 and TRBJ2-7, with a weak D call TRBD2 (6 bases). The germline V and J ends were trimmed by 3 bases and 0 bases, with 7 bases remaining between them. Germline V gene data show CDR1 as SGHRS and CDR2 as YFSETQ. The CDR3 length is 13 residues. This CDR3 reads CASSWGVSYEQYF. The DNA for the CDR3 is TGCGCCAGCAGCTGGGGGGTCTCCTACGAGCAGTACTTC. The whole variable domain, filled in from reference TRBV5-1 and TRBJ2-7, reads KAGVTQTPRYLIKTRGQQVTLSCSPISGHRSVSWYQQTPGQGLQFLFEYFSETQRNKGNFPGRFSGRQFSNSRSEMNVSTLELGDSALYLCASSWGVSYEQYFGPGTRLTVT.

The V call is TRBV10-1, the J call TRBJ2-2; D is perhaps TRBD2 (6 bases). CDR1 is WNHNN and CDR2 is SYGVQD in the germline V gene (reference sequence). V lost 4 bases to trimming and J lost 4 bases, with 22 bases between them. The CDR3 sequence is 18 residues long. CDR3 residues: CASSALPAGSQPTGELFF. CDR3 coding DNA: TGCGCCAGCAGTGCCCTCCCGGCGGGGAGCCAACCCACCGGGGAGCTGTTTTTT.

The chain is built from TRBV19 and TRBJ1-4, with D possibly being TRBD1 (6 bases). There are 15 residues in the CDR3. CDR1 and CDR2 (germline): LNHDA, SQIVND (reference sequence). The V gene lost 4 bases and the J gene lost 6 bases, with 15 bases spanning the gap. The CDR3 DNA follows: TGTGCCAGTAGTAAGAACAGGGTGGGTGATGAAAAACTGTTTTTT. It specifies CASSKNRVGDEKLFF.

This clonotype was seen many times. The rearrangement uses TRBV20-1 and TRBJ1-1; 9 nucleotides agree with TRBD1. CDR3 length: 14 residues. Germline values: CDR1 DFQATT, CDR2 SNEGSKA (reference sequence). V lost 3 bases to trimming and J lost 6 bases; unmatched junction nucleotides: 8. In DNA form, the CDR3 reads TGCAGTGCTAGTACGGGACAGGGACTATCTGAAGCTTTCTTT. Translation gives CSASTGQGLSEAFF.

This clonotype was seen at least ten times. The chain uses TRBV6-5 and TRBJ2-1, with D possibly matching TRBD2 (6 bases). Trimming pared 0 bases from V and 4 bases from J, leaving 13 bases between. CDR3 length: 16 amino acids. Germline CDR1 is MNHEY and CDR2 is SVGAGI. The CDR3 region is CASSYSSGLEYNEQFF. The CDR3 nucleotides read TGTGCCAGCAGTTACTCCTCGGGACTCGAATACAATGAGCAGTTCTTC.

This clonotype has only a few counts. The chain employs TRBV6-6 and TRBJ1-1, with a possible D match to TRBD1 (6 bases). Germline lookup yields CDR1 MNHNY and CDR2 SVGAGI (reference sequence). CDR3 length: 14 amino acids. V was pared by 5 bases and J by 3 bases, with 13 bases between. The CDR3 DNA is TGTGCCAGCAGTCCCGGGGGCCTTGACACTGAAGCTTTCTTT. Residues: CASSPGGLDTEAFF.

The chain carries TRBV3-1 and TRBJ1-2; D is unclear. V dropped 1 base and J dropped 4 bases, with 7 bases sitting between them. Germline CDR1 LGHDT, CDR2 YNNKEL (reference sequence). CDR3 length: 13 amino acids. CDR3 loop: CASSQGRFYGYTF. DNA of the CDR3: TGTGCCAGCAGCCAAGGCAGGTTCTATGGCTACACCTTC.

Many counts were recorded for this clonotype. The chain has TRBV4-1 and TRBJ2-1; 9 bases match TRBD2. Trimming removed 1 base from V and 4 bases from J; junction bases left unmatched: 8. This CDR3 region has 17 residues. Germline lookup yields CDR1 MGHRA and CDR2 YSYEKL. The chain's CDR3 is CASSQGSSGDYYNEQFF. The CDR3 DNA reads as TGCGCCAGCAGCCAAGGTTCTAGCGGGGATTATTACAATGAGCAGTTCTTC.